This TCR beta chain was captured by sequencing in a study of blood T cell repertoires in COVID-19. Study-wide context: PBMCs, B-cell-depleted T cells, or T cells were the source of the cDNA or gDNA that made up the material.

As processed by the authors: The assay estimated nucleated cells by amplifying reference gene primers. Method: immunoSEQ multiplex PCR; TCRdb's copy keeps in-frame clones and lacks some. V and J calls and clone size are copied from that table; D and trimming were computed from the DNA. The data hold about 260,000 clones, with over 70% observed a single time. CDR3 length: 14 amino acids. Per the germline V gene, CDR1 is ENHRY and CDR2 is SYGVKD. V lost 4 bases, J lost 1 base, and 11 bases lay in between. Sequences were obtained from peripheral blood. The TCR sequence derives from a middle-aged woman who had recovered from COVID-19. This chain connects TRBV10-3 to TRBJ2-7; D perhaps matches TRBD1 (6 bases). CDR3 region: CAISGAGVSYEQYF. For the CDR3, the DNA is TGTGCCATCAGTGGGGCAGGGGTGTCCTACGAGCAGTACTTC.